What follows is one T cell receptor (beta chain) and its context. Its antigen remains unidentified. Naive CD8 populations comprised CD45RO-negative cells positively selected for CCR7, excluding terminally differentiated effector memory CD45RA+ cells. Nashville, Tennessee was home to all donors, each a Caucasian adult. The data belong to a study of shared clonotypes between healthy human individuals. Turning to the study itself: With ages of 18 to 49, the donors were two women and three men. Per donor, CD8 memory used one plate, CD8 naive used two, CD4 memory used three and CD4 naive used three. The study's findings and limits: Even with large depth, rarefaction showed that sorted-subset sequencing was incomplete.

The CDR3 contains 17 residues. The trim removed 5 bases at V and 3 bases at J, leaving 12 bases unmatched. Per germline, CDR1 SEHNR and CDR2 FQNEAQ (reference sequence). Profiled with immunoSEQ multiplex PCR; TCRdb holds only in-frame clones, not every one. The table lists some 800,000 clones, 80% to 95% of them singletons. This receptor was identified in a man aged 25 to 40 in good health. The V and J genes are TRBV7-9 and TRBJ2-1; TRBD2 matches at 8 bases. The material sequenced was naive CD8+ T cells sorted from blood. The chain's CDR3 is CASSQQLEREFYNEQFF. The CDR3 bases are TGTGCCAGCAGCCAACAACTAGAGCGGGAGTTCTACAATGAGCAGTTCTTC.